These T cell receptor beta chains were read from a single sample in a study of control samples from healthy donors and cancer patients. Measured with immunoSEQ multiplex PCR; TCRdb has only the in-frame clones, and not every one. The repertoire has 170,000 or so clones, 90% to 95% of them found once; the top ten carry more than 1.1%. The sample was blood. The source of these receptors is a man younger than 30 in good health. The CDR3 runs from the conserved cysteine through the conserved F or W. D genes are given only for firm matches.

D gene	J gene	V gene	CDR3 protein	CDR3 DNA
NA	TRBJ2-1	TRBV5-4	CASTLGFEQFF	TGTGCCAGCACCCTCGGGTTTGAGCAGTTCTTC
NA	TRBJ1-1	TRBV5-5	CASSFYSTDTEAFF	TGTGCCAGCAGCTTCTACTCAACGGACACTGAAGCTTTCTTT
NA	TRBJ2-7	TRBV7-3	CASSFGPAGPYEQYF	TGTGCCAGCAGCTTCGGCCCAGCGGGTCCCTACGAGCAGTACTTC
NA	TRBJ2-7	TRBV5-8	CASSRQALSYEQYF	TGTGCCAGCAGCCGACAGGCGCTCTCCTACGAGCAGTACTTC
NA	TRBJ1-2	TRBV4-1	CASSQGNGEGYTF	TGCGCCAGCAGCCAAGGGAACGGGGAGGGCTACACCTTC
NA	TRBJ2-1	TRBV3-1/TRBV3-2	CASSQDGTSNEQFF	TGTGCCAGCAGCCAAGATGGGACCAGCAATGAGCAGTTCTTC
NA	TRBJ1-2	TRBV6-6	CASSLGDNYGYTF	TGTGCCAGCAGTTTGGGGGACAACTATGGCTACACCTTC
TRBD1	TRBJ2-3	TRBV2	CASRKDRGRADTQYF	TGTGCCAGCAGGAAGGACAGGGGGCGAGCAGATACGCAGTATTTT
NA	TRBJ2-1	TRBV5-1	CASSSGIGDNEQFF	TGCGCCAGCAGCTCGGGAATCGGGGACAATGAGCAGTTCTTC
NA	TRBJ2-1	TRBV14	CASSQVGKVLKQFF	TGTGCCAGCAGCCAAGTCGGGAAGGTACTCAAGCAGTTCTTC
TRBD2	TRBJ2-2	TRBV28	CASSPSGGLPGELFF	TGTGCCAGCAGTCCTAGCGGGGGGCTCCCCGGGGAGCTGTTTTTT
NA	TRBJ1-3	TRBV28	CASSLPAGNTIYF	TGTGCCAGCAGTTTGCCGGCTGGAAACACCATATATTTT
NA	TRBJ2-3	TRBV7-9	CASSLELSRAQYF	TGTGCCAGCAGCTTAGAGCTGAGTAGGGCGCAGTATTTT
TRBD2	TRBJ2-7	TRBV11-2	CASSSLGGGIYEQYF	TGTGCCAGCAGCTCCCTGGGCGGGGGGATCTACGAGCAGTACTTC